This T cell receptor (beta chain) appears in the sequencing data of a study of blood T cells in healthy people across ages. The CDR3 contains 15 residues. CDR1 SEHNR and CDR2 FQNEAQ come from the germline V gene (reference sequence). V lost 2 bases and J lost 8, with 16 bases in between. PCR was performed a second time for roughly 7 to 12 cycles using a sample-barcoded 5' primer and a J-beta primer mix. TCRdb re-analysed the 5' RACE reads in MiXCR, keeping a single row per CDR3 protein. The data show 1.5 million to 2 million distinct CDR3 sequences, roughly 27% seen once. This chain uses TRBV7-9 with TRBJ2-1; TRBD1 might be the D (7 bases). The clonotype was recovered from a woman aged 30 to 39 in good health. The sequencing sample was made of blood. CDR3: CASSLRGGRGDEQFF. CDR3 DNA: TGTGCCAGCAGCTTACGTGGGGGCAGGGGGGATGAGCAGTTCTTC. Together with reference TRBV7-9 and TRBJ2-1, the CDR3 gives the full variable domain: DTGVSQNPRHKITKRGQNVTFRCDPISEHNRLYWYRQTLGQGPEFLTYFQNEAQLEKSRLLSDRFSAERPKGSFSTLEIQRTEQGDSAMYLCASSLRGGRGDEQFFGPGTRLTVL.